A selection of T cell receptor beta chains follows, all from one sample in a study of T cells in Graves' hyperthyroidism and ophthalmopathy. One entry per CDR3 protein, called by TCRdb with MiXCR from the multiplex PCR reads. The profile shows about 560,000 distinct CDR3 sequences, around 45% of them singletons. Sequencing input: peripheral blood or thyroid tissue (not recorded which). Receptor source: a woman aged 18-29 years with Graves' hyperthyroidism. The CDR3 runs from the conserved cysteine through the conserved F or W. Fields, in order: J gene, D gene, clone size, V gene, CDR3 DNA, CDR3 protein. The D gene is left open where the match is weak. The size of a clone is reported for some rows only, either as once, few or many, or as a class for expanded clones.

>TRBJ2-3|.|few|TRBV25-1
TGTGCCAGCAGAGGAGAGTTTAGGGCAGATACGCAGTATTTT
CASRGEFRADTQYF
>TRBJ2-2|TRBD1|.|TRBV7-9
TGCGCCAGCAGCTTACAGGGGGTTAACACCGGGGAGCTGTTTTTT
CASSLQGVNTGELFF
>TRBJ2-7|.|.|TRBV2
TGTGCCAGCAGTTATAGGACCCTCGGGTACGAGCAGTACTTC
CASSYRTLGYEQYF
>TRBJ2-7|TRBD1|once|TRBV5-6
TGTGCCAGCACCACACCCGGGACAGGGAACTACGAGCAGTACTTC
CASTTPGTGNYEQYF
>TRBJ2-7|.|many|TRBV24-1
TGTGCCACCAGTTCGGGCTCCTACGAGCAGTACTTC
CATSSGSYEQYF
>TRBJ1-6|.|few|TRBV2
TGTGCCAGCAGTTTTCAGGGGTCCAGCCCCCTCCACTTT
CASSFQGSSPLHF
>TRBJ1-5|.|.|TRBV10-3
TGTGCCAGCAAGGGGGGTAATCAGCCCCAGCATTTT
CASKGGNQPQHF
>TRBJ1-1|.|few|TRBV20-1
TGCAGTGCTAGAGATCATACGGGTGAGACTGAAGCTTTCTTT
CSARDHTGETEAFF
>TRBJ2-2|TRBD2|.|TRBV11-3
TGTGCCAGCAGCTTGCCGGGACTAGCGGGAGCCGGGGAGCTGTTTTTT
CASSLPGLAGAGELFF
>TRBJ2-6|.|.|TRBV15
TGTGCCACCAGCAGGAAGCTGCAGGGCCCTGACTCTGGGGCCAACGTCCTGACTTTC
CATSRKLQGPDSGANVLTF
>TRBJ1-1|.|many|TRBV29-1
TGCAGCGTCCGGACGGGGGCCGTGAACACTGAAGCTTTCTTT
CSVRTGAVNTEAFF
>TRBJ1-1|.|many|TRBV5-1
TGCGCCAGCAGCTTTTCACAGAACACTGAAGCTTTCTTT
CASSFSQNTEAFF
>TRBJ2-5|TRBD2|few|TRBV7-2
TGTGCCAGCAGCCCCCGGACTAGCGGAGAGGGGACCCAGTACTTC
CASSPRTSGEGTQYF
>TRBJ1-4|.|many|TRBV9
TGTGCCAGCAGCGTATCTTGGGTCGGTGAAAAACTGTTTTTT
CASSVSWVGEKLFF
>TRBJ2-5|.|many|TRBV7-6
TGTGCCAGCAGCTTATCGACCTGGCGGCAAGAGACCCAGTACTTC
CASSLSTWRQETQYF
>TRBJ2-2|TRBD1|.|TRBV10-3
TGTGCCATCAGTACGGGACAGGCCGTCAACACCGGGGAGCTGTTTTTT
CAISTGQAVNTGELFF
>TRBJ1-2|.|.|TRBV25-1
TGTGCCAGCAGCCCCCCACAGAAAAACTATGGCTACACCTTC
CASSPPQKNYGYTF
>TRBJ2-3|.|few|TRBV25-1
TGTGCCAGCAGTGAATATCGGGGTCCGGATACGCAGTATTTT
CASSEYRGPDTQYF
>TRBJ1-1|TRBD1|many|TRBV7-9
TGTGCCAGCAGCTGGGACAGGGCCATGAACACTGAAGCTTTCTTT
CASSWDRAMNTEAFF
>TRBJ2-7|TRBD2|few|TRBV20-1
TGCAGTGCCCCGAGCGCTAGCGGGAGGGGGGAGCAGTACTTC
CSAPSASGRGEQYF
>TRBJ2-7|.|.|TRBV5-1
TGCGCCAGCAGTTTGCAAGGCGGTAGCAACTACGAGCAGTACTTC
CASSLQGGSNYEQYF
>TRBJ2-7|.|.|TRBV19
TGTGCCAGTAAGGTGGGCTCACAAACTTACGAGCAGTACTTC
CASKVGSQTYEQYF
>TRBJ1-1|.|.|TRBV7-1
TGTGCCAGCAGCTCCGCCGACAGCGGCACTGAAGCTTTCTTT
CASSSADSGTEAFF
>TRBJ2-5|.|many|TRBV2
TGTGCCAGCAGTGGAAGGATGCAGGGAGTACCCGAGACCCAGTACTTC
CASSGRMQGVPETQYF